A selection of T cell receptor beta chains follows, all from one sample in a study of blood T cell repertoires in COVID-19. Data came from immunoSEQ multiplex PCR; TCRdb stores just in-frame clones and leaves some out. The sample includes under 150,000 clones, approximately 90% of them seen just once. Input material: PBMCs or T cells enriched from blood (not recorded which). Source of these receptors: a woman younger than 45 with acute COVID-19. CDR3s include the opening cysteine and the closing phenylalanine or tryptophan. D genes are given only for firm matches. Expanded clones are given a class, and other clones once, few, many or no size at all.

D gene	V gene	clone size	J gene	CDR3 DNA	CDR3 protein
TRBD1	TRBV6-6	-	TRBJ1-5	TGTGCCAGCAGTACCACCGGAACAGGGGATCAGCCCCAGCATTTT	CASSTTGTGDQPQHF
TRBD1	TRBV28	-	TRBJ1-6	TGTGCCAGCAGGATACAGGGGGGCGGTTTTTCACCCCTCCACTTT	CASRIQGGGFSPLHF
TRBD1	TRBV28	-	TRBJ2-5	TGTGCCAGCAGTTTACGACAGGGGGTATTAGAGACCCAGTACTTC	CASSLRQGVLETQYF
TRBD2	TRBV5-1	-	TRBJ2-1	TGCGCCAGCAGCTTCCTAGCGGGAGGCGACAATGAGCAGTTCTTC	CASSFLAGGDNEQFF
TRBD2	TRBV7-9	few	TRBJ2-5	TGTGCCAGCAGCTTGAGTTTAGCGGGAACTGAAGAGACCCAGTACTTC	CASSLSLAGTEETQYF
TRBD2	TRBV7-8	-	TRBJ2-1	TGTGCCAGCAGCTTTGTCACTAGCGGGAGTAGGGTTGAGCAGTTCTTC	CASSFVTSGSRVEQFF
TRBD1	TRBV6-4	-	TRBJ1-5	TGTGCCAGCAGTGCCGGACACCCGGACAGGGTGGATCAGCCCCAGCATTTT	CASSAGHPDRVDQPQHF
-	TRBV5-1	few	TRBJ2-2	TGCGCCAGCAGCCAAGGGACTTCGAACACCGGGGAGCTGTTTTTT	CASSQGTSNTGELFF
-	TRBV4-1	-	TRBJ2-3	TGCGCCAGCAGCCCAGCGAGGATCGGGACAGATACGCAGTATTTT	CASSPARIGTDTQYF
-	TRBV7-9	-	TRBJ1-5	TGTGCCAGCAGCTCTTTAAATAGCGGCTACAATCAGCCCCAGCATTTT	CASSSLNSGYNQPQHF
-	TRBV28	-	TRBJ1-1	TGTGCCAGCACTTTATGGACAGACACTGAAGCTTTCTTT	CASTLWTDTEAFF
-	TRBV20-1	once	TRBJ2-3	TGCAGTGCTAGACAAGATACGCAGTATTTT	CSARQDTQYF
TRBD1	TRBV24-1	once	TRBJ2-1	TGTGCCACCAGTGACAGGACAGGGGCGGATGAGCAGTTCTTC	CATSDRTGADEQFF
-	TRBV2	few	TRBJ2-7	TGTGCCAGCAGTGTACCCTCGGGGGAGCAGTACTTC	CASSVPSGEQYF
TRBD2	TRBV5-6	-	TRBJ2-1	TGTGCCAGCAGCCGGGGGGGCGAGAACAATGAGCAGTTCTTC	CASSRGGENNEQFF
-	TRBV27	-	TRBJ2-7	TGTGCCACCCTTGACACGTCCTACGAGCAGTACTTC	CATLDTSYEQYF
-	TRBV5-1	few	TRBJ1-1	TGCGCCAGCAGCTTGGTTTTAGCTAACACTGAAGCTTTCTTT	CASSLVLANTEAFF
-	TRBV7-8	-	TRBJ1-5	TGTGCCAGCAGCCTCTGGGGAGGGGCCCTCAATCAGCCCCAGCATTTT	CASSLWGGALNQPQHF
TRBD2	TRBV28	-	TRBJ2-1	TGTGCCAGCAGTTTGACTAGCGGGAGTTTGCATGAGCAGTTCTTC	CASSLTSGSLHEQFF
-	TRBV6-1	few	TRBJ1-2	TGTGCCAGCAGTGAAATGTCAGTTTATGGCTACACCTTC	CASSEMSVYGYTF
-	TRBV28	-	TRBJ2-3	TGTGCCAGCAGTTTCCGCGGGGACACAGATACGCAGTATTTT	CASSFRGDTDTQYF
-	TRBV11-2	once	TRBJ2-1	TGTGCCAGCTCCTTAAGGAATCAGGGTGAGCAGTTCTTC	CASSLRNQGEQFF
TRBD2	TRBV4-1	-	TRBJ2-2	TGCGCCAGCAGCCGAGGGGGACTAGCCGACACCGGGGAGCTGTTTTTT	CASSRGGLADTGELFF
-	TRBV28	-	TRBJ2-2	TGTGCCAGCAGTTTACTGTACACCGGGGAGCTGTTTTTT	CASSLLYTGELFF
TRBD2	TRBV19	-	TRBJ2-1	TGTGCCAGTCGAAGCGGGGGAGTTTATGAGCAGTTCTTC	CASRSGGVYEQFF
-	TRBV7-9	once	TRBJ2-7	TGTGCCAGCAGCTTAATGAGTGGAGACTACGAGCAGTACTTC	CASSLMSGDYEQYF
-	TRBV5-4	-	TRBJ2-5	TGTGCCAGCAGCTTGGCCCCCGGGGAGACCCAGTACTTC	CASSLAPGETQYF
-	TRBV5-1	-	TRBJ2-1	TGCGCCAGCAGCAATGGTGGGGGCGCGGAGCAGTTCTTC	CASSNGGGAEQFF
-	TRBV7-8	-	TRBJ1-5	TGTGCCAGCAGCTTATCTACAGGCAATCAGCCCCAGCATTTT	CASSLSTGNQPQHF
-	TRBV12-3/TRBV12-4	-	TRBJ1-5	TGTGCCAGCAGGTTACAGGGCGGTCAGCCCCAGCATTTT	CASRLQGGQPQHF
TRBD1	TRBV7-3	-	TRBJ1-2	TGTGCCAGCAGCGGCCATACCGGGACAGATAACTATGGCTACACCTTC	CASSGHTGTDNYGYTF
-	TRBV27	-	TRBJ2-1	TGTGCCAGCAGCCCGGCAGGGTTTCTCTATGAGCAGTTCTTC	CASSPAGFLYEQFF
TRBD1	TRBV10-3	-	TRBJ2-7	TGTGCCATTTCCGGGACAGGGGGCAATTCCTACGAGCAGTACTTC	CAISGTGGNSYEQYF
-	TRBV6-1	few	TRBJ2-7	TGTGCCAGCAGTGAAGCCCTGGCCGAGCAGTACTTC	CASSEALAEQYF
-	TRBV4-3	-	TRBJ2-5	TGCGCCAGCAGCCAATCTCACCTCGGGGGTGAGACCCAGTACTTC	CASSQSHLGGETQYF
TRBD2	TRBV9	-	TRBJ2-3	TGTGCCAGCAGCGCCCGAGGGGCCGGGACTAGCGGACGCACAGATACGCAGTATTTT	CASSARGAGTSGRTDTQYF
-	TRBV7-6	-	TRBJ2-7	TGTGCCAGCAGCTCAGAGGACACGATCCCGTACGAGCAGTACTTC	CASSSEDTIPYEQYF
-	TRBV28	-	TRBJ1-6	TGTGCCAGCAGTTTAGGGGGGGATAATTCACCCCTCCACTTT	CASSLGGDNSPLHF
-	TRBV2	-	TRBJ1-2	TGTGCCAGCAGTGAATCGGGGTTGAATGGCTACACCTTC	CASSESGLNGYTF
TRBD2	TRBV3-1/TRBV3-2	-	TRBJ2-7	TGTGCCAGCAGCCAACTAGCGGGAGAGGGGCAGTACTTC	CASSQLAGEGQYF
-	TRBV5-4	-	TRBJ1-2	TGTGCCAGCAGCCTCCCACCGGGTCCCGGCAAAGGCTATGGCTACACCTTC	CASSLPPGPGKGYGYTF
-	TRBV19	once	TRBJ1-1	TGTGCCAGTACCCTGGGGGGGGGCACTATCGGAGCTTTCTTT	CASTLGGGTIGAFF
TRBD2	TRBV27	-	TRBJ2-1	TGTGCCAGCAGTGGCGGGGGTACCTACAATGAGCAGTTCTTC	CASSGGGTYNEQFF
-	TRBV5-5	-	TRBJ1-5	TGTGCCAGCAGCTTGGGAATAGTAGTGGAGCCCCAGCATTTT	CASSLGIVVEPQHF
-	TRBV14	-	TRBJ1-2	TGTGCCAGCAGCCAAGCACAACAGGTTCACCCTTATGGCTACACCTTC	CASSQAQQVHPYGYTF
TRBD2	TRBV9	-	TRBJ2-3	TGTGCCAGCAGCGCGCGACTAGCGGGAGTTACAGATACGCAGTATTTT	CASSARLAGVTDTQYF
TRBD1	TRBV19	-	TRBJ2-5	TGTGCCAGTAACACAGGGGCGTATCAAGAGACCCAGTACTTC	CASNTGAYQETQYF
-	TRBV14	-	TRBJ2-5	TGTGCCAGCAGCCAAGAGGCAGGGCTAAAATCCCAAGAGACCCAGTACTTC	CASSQEAGLKSQETQYF
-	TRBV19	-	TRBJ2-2	TGTGCCAGTAGTATAGGAGCAGCGACGAACACCGGGGAGCTGTTTTTT	CASSIGAATNTGELFF
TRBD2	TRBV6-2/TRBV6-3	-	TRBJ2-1	TGTGCCAGCAGTTCCTATTCTAGCGGGAGGAGGGACAATGAGCAGTTCTTC	CASSSYSSGRRDNEQFF
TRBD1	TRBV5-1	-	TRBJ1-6	TGCGCCAGCAGCACGGGACAGGGGTTGCGTACCCTCCACTTT	CASSTGQGLRTLHF
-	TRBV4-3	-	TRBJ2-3	TGCGCCAGCAGCCAAGCCGGGTTCTGGGTCGGCACAGATACGCAGTATTTT	CASSQAGFWVGTDTQYF
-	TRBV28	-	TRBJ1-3	TGTGCCAGCAGTTTGGCAGGAAGCTCTGGAAACACCATATATTTT	CASSLAGSSGNTIYF
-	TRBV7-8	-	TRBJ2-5	TGTGCCAGCAGCTTAGCCAGGACAGCTAACGCCCAAGAGACCCAGTACTTC	CASSLARTANAQETQYF